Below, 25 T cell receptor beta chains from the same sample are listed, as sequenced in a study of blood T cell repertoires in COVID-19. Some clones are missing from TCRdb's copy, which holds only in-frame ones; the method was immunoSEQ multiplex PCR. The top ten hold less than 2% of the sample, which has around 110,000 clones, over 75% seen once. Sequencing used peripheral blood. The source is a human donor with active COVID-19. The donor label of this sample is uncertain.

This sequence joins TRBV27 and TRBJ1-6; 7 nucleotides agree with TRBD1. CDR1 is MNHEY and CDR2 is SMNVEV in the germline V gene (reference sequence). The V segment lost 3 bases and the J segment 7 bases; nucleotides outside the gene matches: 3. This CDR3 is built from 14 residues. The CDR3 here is CASSFRGTNSPLHF. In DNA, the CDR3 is TGTGCCAGCAGTTTCAGGGGGACAAATTCACCCCTCCACTTT.

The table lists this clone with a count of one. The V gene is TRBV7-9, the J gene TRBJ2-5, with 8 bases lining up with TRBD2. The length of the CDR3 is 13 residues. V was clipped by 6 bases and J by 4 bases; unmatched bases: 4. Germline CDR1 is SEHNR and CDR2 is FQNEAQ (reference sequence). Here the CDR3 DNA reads TGTGCCAGCAGGCCTGGACTAGCAGAGACCCAGTACTTC. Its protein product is CASRPGLAETQYF. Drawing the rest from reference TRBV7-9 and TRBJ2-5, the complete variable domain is DTGVSQNPRHKITKRGQNVTFRCDPISEHNRLYWYRQTLGQGPEFLTYFQNEAQLEKSRLLSDRFSAERPKGSFSTLEIQRTEQGDSAMYLCASRPGLAETQYFGPGTRLLVL.

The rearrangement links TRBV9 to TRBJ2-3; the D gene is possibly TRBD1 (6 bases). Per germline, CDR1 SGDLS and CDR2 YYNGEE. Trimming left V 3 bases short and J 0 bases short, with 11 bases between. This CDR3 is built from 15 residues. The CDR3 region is CASSGWGPSTDTQYF. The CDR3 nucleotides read TGTGCCAGCAGCGGCTGGGGGCCGAGCACAGATACGCAGTATTTT.

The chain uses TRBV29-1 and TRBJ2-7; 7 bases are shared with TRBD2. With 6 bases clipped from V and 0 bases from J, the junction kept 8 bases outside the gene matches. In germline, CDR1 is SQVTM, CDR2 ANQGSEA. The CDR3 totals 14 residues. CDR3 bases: TGCAGCGTCAAGCGGGATTTAAGCTCCTACGAGCAGTACTTC. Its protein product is CSVKRDLSSYEQYF.

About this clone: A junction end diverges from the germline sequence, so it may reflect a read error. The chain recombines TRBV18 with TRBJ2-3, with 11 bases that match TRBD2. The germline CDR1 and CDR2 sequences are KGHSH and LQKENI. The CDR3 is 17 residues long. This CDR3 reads CASSPPFPSGGLNTQYF. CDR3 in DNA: TGTGCCAGCTCCCCACCCTTCCCTAGCGGGGGGCTGAATACGCAGTATTTT. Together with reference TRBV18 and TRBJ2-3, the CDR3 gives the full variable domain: NAGVMQNPRHLVRRRGQEARLRCSPMKGHSHVYWYRQLPEEGLKFMVYLQKENIIDESGMPKERFSAEFPKEGPSILRIQQVVRGDSAAYFCASSPPFPSGGLNTQYFGPGTRLTVL.

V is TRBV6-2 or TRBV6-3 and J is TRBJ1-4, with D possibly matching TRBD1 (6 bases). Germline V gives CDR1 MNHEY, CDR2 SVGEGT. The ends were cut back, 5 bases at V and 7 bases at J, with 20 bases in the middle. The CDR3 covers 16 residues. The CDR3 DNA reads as TGTGCCAGCAGTCGGAACGAACAGGGCAGCGGTGAAAAACTGTTTTTT. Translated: CASSRNEQGSGEKLFF.

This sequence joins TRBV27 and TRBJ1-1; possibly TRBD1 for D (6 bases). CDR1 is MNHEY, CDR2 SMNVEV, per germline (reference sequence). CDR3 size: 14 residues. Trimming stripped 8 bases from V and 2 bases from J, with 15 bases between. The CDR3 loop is CASGRTALNTEAFF. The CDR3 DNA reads TGTGCCAGCGGCCGGACAGCACTCAACACTGAAGCTTTCTTT.

The CDR3 is CASSQAGTGIYGYTF. CDR3 nucleotides: TGCGCCAGCAGCCAGGCCGGGACAGGGATCTATGGCTACACCTTC. The chain links TRBV4-1 to TRBJ1-2; 9 bases align to TRBD1. Trimming removed 3 bases from V and 4 bases from J; junction bases left unmatched: 6. The CDR3 totals 15 residues. CDR1 and CDR2 from the germline V gene are MGHRA and YSYEKL.

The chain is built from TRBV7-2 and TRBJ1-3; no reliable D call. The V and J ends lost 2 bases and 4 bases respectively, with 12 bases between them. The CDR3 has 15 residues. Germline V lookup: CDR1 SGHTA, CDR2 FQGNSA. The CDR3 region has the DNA TGTGCCAGCAGCTTAACTCAGGTTGGCGGAAACACCATATATTTT. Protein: CASSLTQVGGNTIYF.

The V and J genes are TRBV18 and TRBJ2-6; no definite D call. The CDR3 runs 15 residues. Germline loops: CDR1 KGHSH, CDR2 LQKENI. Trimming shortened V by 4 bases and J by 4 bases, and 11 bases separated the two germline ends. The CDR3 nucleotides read TGTGCCAGCTCACTGTCGAGCTCCGGGGCCAACGTCCTGACTTTC. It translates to CASSLSSSGANVLTF.

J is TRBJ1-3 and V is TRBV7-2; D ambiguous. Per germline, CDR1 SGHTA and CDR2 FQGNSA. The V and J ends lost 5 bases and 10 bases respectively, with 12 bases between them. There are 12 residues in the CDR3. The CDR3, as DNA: TGTGCCAGCAGCACCCTACTAGGGACCATATATTTT. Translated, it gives CASSTLLGTIYF.

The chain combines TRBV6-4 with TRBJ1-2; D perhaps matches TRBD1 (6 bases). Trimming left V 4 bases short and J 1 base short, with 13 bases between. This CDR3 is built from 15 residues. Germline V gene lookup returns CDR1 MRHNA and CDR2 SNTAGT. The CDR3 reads CASSASPRGNYGYTF. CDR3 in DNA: TGTGCCAGCAGTGCCTCTCCCAGGGGTAACTATGGCTACACCTTC.

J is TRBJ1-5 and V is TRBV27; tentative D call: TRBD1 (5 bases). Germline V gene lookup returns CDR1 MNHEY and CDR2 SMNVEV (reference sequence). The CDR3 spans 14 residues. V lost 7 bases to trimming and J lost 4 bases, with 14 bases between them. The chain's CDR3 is CASIPSGKNQPQHF. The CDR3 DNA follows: TGTGCCAGCATCCCGTCAGGGAAAAATCAGCCCCAGCATTTT.

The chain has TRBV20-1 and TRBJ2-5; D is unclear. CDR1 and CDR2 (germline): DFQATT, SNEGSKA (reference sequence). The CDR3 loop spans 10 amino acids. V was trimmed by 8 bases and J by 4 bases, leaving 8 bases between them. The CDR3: CSLTSETQYF. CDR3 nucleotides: TGCAGTTTGACATCAGAGACCCAGTACTTC.

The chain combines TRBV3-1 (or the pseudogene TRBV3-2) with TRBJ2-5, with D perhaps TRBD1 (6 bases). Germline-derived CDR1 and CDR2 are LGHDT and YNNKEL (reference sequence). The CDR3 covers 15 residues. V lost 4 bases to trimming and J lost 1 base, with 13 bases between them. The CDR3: CASSPQRGSQETQYF. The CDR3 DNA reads TGTGCCAGCAGCCCCCAGAGGGGGAGCCAAGAGACCCAGTACTTC.

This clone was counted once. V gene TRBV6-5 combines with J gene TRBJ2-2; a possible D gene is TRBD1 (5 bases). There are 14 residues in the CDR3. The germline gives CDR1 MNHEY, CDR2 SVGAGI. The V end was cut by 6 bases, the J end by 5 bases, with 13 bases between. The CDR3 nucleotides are TGTGCCAGCAGCCCCAGGGTGGCTACCGGGGAGCTGTTTTTT. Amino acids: CASSPRVATGELFF.

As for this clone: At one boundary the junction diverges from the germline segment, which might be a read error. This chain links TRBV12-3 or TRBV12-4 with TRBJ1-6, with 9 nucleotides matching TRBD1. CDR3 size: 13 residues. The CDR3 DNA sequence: TGTGCCAGCAGTAAGACCTCGACGGGACAGGGAGAATTT. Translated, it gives CASSKTSTGQGEF.

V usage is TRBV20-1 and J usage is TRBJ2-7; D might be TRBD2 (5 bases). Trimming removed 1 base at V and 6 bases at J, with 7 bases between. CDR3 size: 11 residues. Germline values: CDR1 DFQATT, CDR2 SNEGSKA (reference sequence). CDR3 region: CSARAGVEQYF. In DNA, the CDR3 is TGCAGTGCTAGAGCCGGGGTCGAGCAGTACTTC.

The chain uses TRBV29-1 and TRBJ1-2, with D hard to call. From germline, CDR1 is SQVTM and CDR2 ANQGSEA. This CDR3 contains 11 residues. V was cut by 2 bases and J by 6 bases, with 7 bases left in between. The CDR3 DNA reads TGCAGCGTTGAACGAGGAAATGGCTACACCTTC. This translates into CSVERGNGYTF.

The CDR3 nucleotides read TGCGCCAGCAGCCAAGCCAGACAGGGGTTCTCCTACGAGCAGTACTTC. The encoded protein is CASSQARQGFSYEQYF. The V and J genes are TRBV4-1 and TRBJ2-7; 8 bases are a match to TRBD1. CDR3 length: 16 amino acids. Looked up from germline, CDR1 is MGHRA and CDR2 is YSYEKL. Trimming removed 1 base from V and 0 bases from J; junction bases left unmatched: 5.

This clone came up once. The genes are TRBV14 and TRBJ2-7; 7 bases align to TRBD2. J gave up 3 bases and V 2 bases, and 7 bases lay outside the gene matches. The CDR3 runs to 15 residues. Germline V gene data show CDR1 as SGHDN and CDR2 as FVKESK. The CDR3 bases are TGTGCCAGCAGCCAATTGCGGGGGACGAACTACGAGCAGTACTTC. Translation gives CASSQLRGTNYEQYF.

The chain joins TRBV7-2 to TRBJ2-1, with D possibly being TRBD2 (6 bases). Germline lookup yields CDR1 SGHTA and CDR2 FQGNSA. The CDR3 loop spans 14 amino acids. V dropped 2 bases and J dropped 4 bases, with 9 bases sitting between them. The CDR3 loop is CASSLRGEYNEQFF. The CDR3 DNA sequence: TGTGCCAGCAGCTTACGCGGGGAATACAATGAGCAGTTCTTC.

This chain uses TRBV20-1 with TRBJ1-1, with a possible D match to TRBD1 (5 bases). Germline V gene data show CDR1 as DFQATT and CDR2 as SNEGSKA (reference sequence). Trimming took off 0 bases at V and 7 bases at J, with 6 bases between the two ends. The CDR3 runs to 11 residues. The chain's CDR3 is CSARETVEAFF. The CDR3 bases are TGCAGTGCTAGAGAGACAGTTGAAGCTTTCTTT.

For the CDR3, the DNA is TGTGCCAGCAGCTCGGGACAGGGCACCCCGGGGCAGTACTTC. Amino acids: CASSSGQGTPGQYF. V gene TRBV7-2 combines with J gene TRBJ2-7, with TRBD1 identical over 9 bases. Germline loops: CDR1 SGHTA, CDR2 FQGNSA. The length of the CDR3 is 14 residues. V was clipped by 4 bases and J by 9 bases; unmatched bases: 10.

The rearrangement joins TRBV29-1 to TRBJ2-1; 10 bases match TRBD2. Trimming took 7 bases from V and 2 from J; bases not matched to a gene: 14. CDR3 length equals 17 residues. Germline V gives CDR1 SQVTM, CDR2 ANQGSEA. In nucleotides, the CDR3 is TGCAGCGCCCAAAGTCAAAGCGGGGGGGCCACCTACAATGAGCAGTTCTTC. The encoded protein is CSAQSQSGGATYNEQFF.